This note documents a single T cell receptor beta chain sequence. The RNA, about 0.45 to 1 ug, was put through reverse transcription using random hexamers. One entry per CDR3 protein results from TCRdb running MiXCR on the immunoSEQ multiplex PCR reads. Seen here are over 150,000 distinct CDR3 sequences, roughly 94% observed once, and the top ten hold 0.099%. This record belongs to a study of CD8 T cells in Susac syndrome. The CDR3 covers 16 residues. Germline V gene sequence: CDR1 SGHVS, CDR2 FQNEAQ. J was trimmed by 7 bases and V by 5 bases; bases with no gene match: 8. The sequenced sample consisted of CD4+ T cells from PBMCs. The sequence came from a human donor with Susac syndrome. The chain is built from TRBV7-8 and TRBJ2-1; 13 bases are shared with TRBD2. This CDR3 is CASSPRTSGGFNEQFF. CDR3 bases: TGTGCCAGCAGCCCACGGACTAGCGGGGGCTTTAATGAGCAGTTCTTC.